This entry lists 20 T cell receptor beta chains sequenced from one sample in a study of cytomegalovirus exposure and HLA in healthy donors. The PCR employed 60 Vbeta primers together with 13 Jbeta primers. The data were produced by immunoSEQ multiplex PCR, yet TCRdb's version contains in-frame clones alone and is incomplete. This sample carries approximately 140,000 clones, 78% of them seen once, and the ten largest clones take around 3%. The material sequenced was PBMCs. These receptors all stem from a man in his forties in good health and CMV-seropositive.

V usage is TRBV4-1 and J usage is TRBJ1-2; TRBD1 matches at 8 bases. In germline, CDR1 is MGHRA, CDR2 YSYEKL. The junction had 2 bases not matched to a gene; V was cut back by 2 bases and J by 0 bases. This CDR3 contains 15 residues. The CDR3 DNA reads TGCGCCAGCAGCCAATTACAGGGGGCTAACTATGGCTACACCTTC. This encodes CASSQLQGANYGYTF.

The sample holds a few counts of this clone. The genes are TRBV5-1 and TRBJ1-4; D is undetermined. The CDR3 runs to 14 residues. Trimming left V 2 bases short and J 7 bases short, with 12 bases between. Germline V gene data show CDR1 as SGHRS and CDR2 as YFSETQ. The CDR3 nucleotides are TGCGCCAGCAGCTTTTCACCCGAGCGTGAAAAACTGTTTTTT. Its translation: CASSFSPEREKLFF.

The J gene is TRBJ1-1, the V gene TRBV27; D uncertain. CDR3 length: 13 amino acids. Germline CDR1 is MNHEY and CDR2 is SMNVEV (reference sequence). V was pared by 2 bases and J by 0 bases, with 4 bases between. The CDR3, as DNA: TGTGCCAGCAGTTTACAGTTGAACACTGAAGCTTTCTTT. It codes for CASSLQLNTEAFF.

The chain employs TRBV7-2 and TRBJ2-1, with a weak D call TRBD2 (6 bases). The V gene lost 2 bases and the J gene lost 12 bases, with 14 bases spanning the gap. This CDR3 has 13 residues. Germline V gene sequence: CDR1 SGHTA, CDR2 FQGNSA. For the CDR3, the DNA is TGTGCCAGCAGCTTAACGGGCGTAGCGGCGCAGTTCTTC. Translating it yields CASSLTGVAAQFF. The complete variable domain, with remaining parts taken from reference TRBV7-2 and TRBJ2-1, reads GAGVSQSPSNKVTEKGKDVELRCDPISGHTALYWYRQSLGQGLEFLIYFQGNSAPDKSGLPSDRFSAERTGGSVSTLTIQRTQQEDSAVYLCASSLTGVAAQFFGPGTRLTVL.

The chain employs TRBV7-7 and TRBJ2-1, with D unresolved. CDR3 length: 13 residues. The V gene lost 5 bases and the J gene lost 5 bases, with 10 bases spanning the gap. Germline lookup yields CDR1 SSHAT and CDR2 FNYEAQ (reference sequence). CDR3 nucleotide sequence: TGTGCCAGCAGCACTCGACTCCACAATGAGCAGTTCTTC. This translates into CASSTRLHNEQFF.

This clone was seen once. This CDR3 reads CSGGTGTGNEQFF. CDR3 in DNA: TGCAGCGGTGGTACCGGGACAGGGAATGAGCAGTTCTTC. The chain is built from TRBV29-1 and TRBJ2-1, with 9 positions matching TRBD1. Germline trimming cut 7 bases from V and 7 bases from J; bases unmatched to any gene: 8. This CDR3 region has 13 residues. Germline loops: CDR1 SQVTM, CDR2 ANQGSEA.

This clone has a handful of counts. This chain uses TRBV4-3 with TRBJ1-1; D is ambiguous. CDR1 and CDR2 (germline): LGHNA, YSLEER. The ends were cut back, 2 bases at V and 4 bases at J, with 11 bases in the middle. The CDR3 spans 14 residues. The CDR3 region has the DNA TGCGCCAGCAGCCAATGGAGGGAGGGCACTGAAGCTTTCTTT. Residues: CASSQWREGTEAFF.

This chain links TRBV5-4 with TRBJ2-5, with 8 bases fitting TRBD1. The germline V gene has CDR1 SGHNT and CDR2 YYREEE (reference sequence). The trim removed 4 bases at V and 1 base at J, leaving 3 bases unmatched. CDR3 length: 14 residues. CDR3 residues: CASSLGQGQETQYF. CDR3 DNA sequence: TGTGCCAGCAGCCTCGGACAGGGCCAAGAGACCCAGTACTTC.

This clone showed up just a few times. This sequence joins TRBV5-4 and TRBJ2-5, with a tentative D call TRBD2 (5 bases). V was pared by 2 bases and J by 1 base, with 9 bases between. CDR1 is SGHNT and CDR2 is YYREEE in the germline V gene (reference sequence). This CDR3 has 14 amino acids. The CDR3 region is CASSLNRGQETQYF. Written as DNA, the CDR3 is TGTGCCAGCAGCTTAAATCGGGGCCAAGAGACCCAGTACTTC.

The V call is TRBV27, the J call TRBJ2-1; TRBD2 matches 10 bases. The V segment lost 4 bases and the J segment 6 bases; nucleotides outside the gene matches: 3. Germline V gene sequence: CDR1 MNHEY, CDR2 SMNVEV (reference sequence). CDR3 length equals 14 residues. Here the CDR3 reads CASSSGLASNEQFF. Written as DNA, the CDR3 is TGTGCCAGCAGTTCGGGACTAGCGAGCAATGAGCAGTTCTTC.

The chain links TRBV9 to TRBJ2-1, with 11 bases fitting TRBD2. The V segment lost 0 bases and the J segment 6 bases; nucleotides outside the gene matches: 11. The CDR3 consists of 18 residues. Germline V CDR1 and CDR2: SGDLS, YYNGEE. CDR3 sequence (DNA): TGTGCCAGCAGCGTAGGGCTAGCGGGAGGCCTCTCATCCAATGAGCAGTTCTTC. Encoded protein: CASSVGLAGGLSSNEQFF.

V and J are TRBV28 and TRBJ1-1; 8 bases are shared with TRBD1. Germline V gene lookup returns CDR1 MDHEN and CDR2 SYDVKM. This CDR3 comprises 14 residues. Trimming removed 6 bases from V and 2 bases from J; junction bases left unmatched: 5. CDR3 coding DNA: TGTGCCAGCAGCTTACAGGGGGTAAACACTGAAGCTTTCTTT. Translated, it gives CASSLQGVNTEAFF. The variable domain in full, completed from reference TRBV28 and TRBJ1-1, reads DVKVTQSSRYLVKRTGEKVFLECVQDMDHENMFWYRQDPGLGLRLIYFSYDVKMKEKGDIPEGYSVSREKKERFSLILESASTNQTSMYLCASSLQGVNTEAFFGQGTRLTVV.

V is TRBV14 and J is TRBJ2-7, with 8 positions matching TRBD2. V gave up 4 bases and J gave up 2 bases; unmatched junction bases: 4. Per the germline V gene, CDR1 is SGHDN and CDR2 is FVKESK. There are 14 residues in the CDR3. CDR3: CASSLAAGAYEQYF. For the CDR3, the DNA is TGTGCCAGCAGCCTGGCAGCGGGAGCCTACGAGCAGTACTTC.

The V call is TRBV19, the J call TRBJ2-6, with D tentatively TRBD2 (5 bases). Trimming took 2 bases from V and 0 from J, leaving 8 bases between them. This CDR3 comprises 16 residues. The germline CDR1 and CDR2 sequences are LNHDA and SQIVND (reference sequence). The CDR3 sequence is CASSIPAGSGANVLTF. The CDR3 nucleotides read TGTGCCAGTAGTATACCGGCGGGCTCTGGGGCCAACGTCCTGACTTTC.

The V and J genes are TRBV7-2 and TRBJ2-5, with TRBD1 as a possible D gene (6 bases). CDR1 is SGHTA and CDR2 is FQGNSA in the germline V gene. V lost 1 base, J lost 7 bases, and 16 bases lay in between. CDR3 length: 15 residues. CDR3 bases: TGTGCCAGCAGCTTAGAGGGCAGGGGATTCGGGACCCAGTACTTC. Translated: CASSLEGRGFGTQYF.

V and J are TRBV27 and TRBJ1-6, with TRBD1 matching 8 bases. Germline values: CDR1 MNHEY, CDR2 SMNVEV (reference sequence). CDR3 length: 15 amino acids. V lost 5 bases to trimming and J lost 7 bases; unmatched junction nucleotides: 7. Here the CDR3 reads CASSPRQGWNSPLHF. CDR3 bases: TGTGCCAGCAGTCCCCGACAGGGGTGGAATTCACCCCTCCACTTT.

J is TRBJ1-5 and V is TRBV2; D possibly corresponds to TRBD1 (6 bases). Germline-derived CDR1 and CDR2 are SNHLY and FYNNEI. The CDR3 sequence is 12 residues long. Trimming left V 2 bases short and J 14 bases short, with 13 bases between. CDR3 in DNA: TGTGCCAGCAGTGAACCAGGGAGGGGGGAGCATTTT. It specifies CASSEPGRGEHF.

V usage is TRBV19 and J usage is TRBJ2-5; tentatively, D is TRBD1 (6 bases). V lost 6 bases to trimming and J lost 2 bases, with 10 bases between them. Germline CDR1 LNHDA, CDR2 SQIVND (reference sequence). The CDR3 is 13 amino acids. CDR3 sequence (DNA): TGTGCCAGTAGAGTCAGGGGACAAGAGACCCAGTACTTC. This sequence encodes CASRVRGQETQYF.

Written as DNA, the CDR3 is TGTGCCAGCAGCAAAGGACAGCCCACTAATGAGCAGTTCTTC. It yields the protein CASSKGQPTNEQFF. The genes are TRBV9 and TRBJ2-1; a possible D gene is TRBD1 (6 bases). With 4 bases removed from V and 7 bases from J, the gap between germline ends came to 15 bases. The CDR3 length is 14 residues. Germline CDR1 is SGDLS and CDR2 is YYNGEE. Based on the CDR3 plus reference TRBV9 and TRBJ2-1, the full variable domain is DSGVTQTPKHLITATGQRVTLRCSPRSGDLSVYWYQQSLDQGLQFLIQYYNGEERAKGNILERFSAQQFPDLHSELNLSSLELGDSALYFCASSKGQPTNEQFFGPGTRLTVL.

The chain combines TRBV4-3 with TRBJ2-1; D uncertain. CDR3 length: 13 residues. With 3 bases removed from V and 9 bases from J, the gap between germline ends came to 12 bases. CDR1 and CDR2 from the germline V gene are LGHNA and YSLEER. In DNA, the CDR3 is TGCGCCAGCAGCCATAAACCAGGCCTTGAGCAGTTCTTC. Its translation is CASSHKPGLEQFF.